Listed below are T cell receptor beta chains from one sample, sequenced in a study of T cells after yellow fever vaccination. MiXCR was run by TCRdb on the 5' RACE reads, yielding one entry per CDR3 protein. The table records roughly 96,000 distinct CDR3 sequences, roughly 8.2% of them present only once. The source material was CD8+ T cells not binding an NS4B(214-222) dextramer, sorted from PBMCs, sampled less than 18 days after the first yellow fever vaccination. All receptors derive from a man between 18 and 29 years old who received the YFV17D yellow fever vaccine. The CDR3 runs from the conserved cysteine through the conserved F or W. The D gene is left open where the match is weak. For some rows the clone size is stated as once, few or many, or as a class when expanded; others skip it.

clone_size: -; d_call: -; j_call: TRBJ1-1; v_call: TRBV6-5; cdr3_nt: TGTGCCAGCAGCTGGGGGAGTGAAGCTTTCTTT; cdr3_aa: CASSWGSEAFF
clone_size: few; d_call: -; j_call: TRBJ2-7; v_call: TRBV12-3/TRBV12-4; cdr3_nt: TGTGCCAGCAGCACTTCTCTTTCCTACGAGCAGTACTTC; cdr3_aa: CASSTSLSYEQYF
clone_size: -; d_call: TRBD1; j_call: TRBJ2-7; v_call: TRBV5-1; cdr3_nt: TGCGCCAGCAGTTTTACAGGGGCCTACGAGCAGTACTTC; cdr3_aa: CASSFTGAYEQYF
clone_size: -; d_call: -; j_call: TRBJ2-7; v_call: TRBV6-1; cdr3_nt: TGTGCCAGCAGTGTCCTCCAGGGCGAGCTCTACGAGCAGTACTTC; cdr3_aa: CASSVLQGELYEQYF
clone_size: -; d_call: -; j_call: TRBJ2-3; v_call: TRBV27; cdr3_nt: TGTGCCAGCAGTTTATATGTCGCCGGGGTCACATATACGCAGTATTTT; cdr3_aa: CASSLYVAGVTYTQYF
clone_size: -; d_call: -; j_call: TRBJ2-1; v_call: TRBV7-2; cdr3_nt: TGTGCCAGCAGCTTAGCTAGCGGAGCATACAATGAGCAGTTCTTC; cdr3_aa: CASSLASGAYNEQFF
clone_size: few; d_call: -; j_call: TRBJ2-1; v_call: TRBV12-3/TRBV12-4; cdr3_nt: TGTGCCAGCAGTCTCGGGTTAAGGGTCCATGAGCAGTTCTTC; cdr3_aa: CASSLGLRVHEQFF
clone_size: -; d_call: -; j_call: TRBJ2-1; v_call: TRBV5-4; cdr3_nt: TGTGCCAGCAGCTTGCTCGGGGAAGGGGACGGCTACAATGAGCAGTTCTTC; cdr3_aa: CASSLLGEGDGYNEQFF
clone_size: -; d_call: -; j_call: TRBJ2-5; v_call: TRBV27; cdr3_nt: TGTGCCAGCAGTTTCATAGGGGTCCAAGAGACCCAGTACTTC; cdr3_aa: CASSFIGVQETQYF
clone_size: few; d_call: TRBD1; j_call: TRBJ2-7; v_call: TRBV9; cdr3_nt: TGTGCCAGCAGCCCGGAGACAGGGGACTACGAGCAGTACTTC; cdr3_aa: CASSPETGDYEQYF
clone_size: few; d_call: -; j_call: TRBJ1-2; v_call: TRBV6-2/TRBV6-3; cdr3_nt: TGTGCCAGCAGTTACGCGAGGGGCACAGGGTATGGCTACACCTTC; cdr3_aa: CASSYARGTGYGYTF
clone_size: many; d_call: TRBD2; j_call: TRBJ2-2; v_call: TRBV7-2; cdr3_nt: TGTGCCAGCAAACCTGCCATGGGACTAGAACACGGGGAGCTGTTTTTT; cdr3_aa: CASKPAMGLEHGELFF
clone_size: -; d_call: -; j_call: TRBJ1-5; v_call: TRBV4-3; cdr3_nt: TGCGCCAGCAGCAAAGTGGCAGGGCGTCAGCCCCAGCATTTT; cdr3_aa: CASSKVAGRQPQHF
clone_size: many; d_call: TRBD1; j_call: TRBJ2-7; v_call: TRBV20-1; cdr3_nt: TGCAGTGCCCCCGACAGGGACCTCGAGCAGTACTTC; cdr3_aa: CSAPDRDLEQYF
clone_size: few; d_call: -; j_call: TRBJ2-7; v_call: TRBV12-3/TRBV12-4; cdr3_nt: TGTGCCAGCAGCCATGATCAGGGGACCTACGAGCAGTACTTC; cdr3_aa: CASSHDQGTYEQYF
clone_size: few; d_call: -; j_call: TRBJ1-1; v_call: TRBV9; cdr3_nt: TGTGCCAGCAGCGTAGCTCCCTCGGGGGGGGGAGGCACTGAAGCTTTCTTT; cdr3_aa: CASSVAPSGGGGTEAFF
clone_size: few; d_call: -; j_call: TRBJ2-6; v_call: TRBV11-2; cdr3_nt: TGTGCCAGCAGCTTAGAAGGGGGAACTGGGGCCAACGTCCTGACTTTC; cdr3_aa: CASSLEGGTGANVLTF
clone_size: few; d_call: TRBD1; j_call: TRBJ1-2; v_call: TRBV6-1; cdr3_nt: TGTGCCAGCAGTGAAGGGACAGGGATCCCGATTAATGGCTACACCTTC; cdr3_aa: CASSEGTGIPINGYTF
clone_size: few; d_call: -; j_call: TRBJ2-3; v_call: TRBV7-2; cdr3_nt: TGTGCCAGCAGCCCCATCCCCCTAGCGACAGATACGCAGTATTTT; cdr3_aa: CASSPIPLATDTQYF
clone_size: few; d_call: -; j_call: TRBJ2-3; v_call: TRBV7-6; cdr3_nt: TGTGCCAGCAGCTTAGAGCCTCGGGAAGATACGCAGTATTTT; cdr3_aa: CASSLEPREDTQYF
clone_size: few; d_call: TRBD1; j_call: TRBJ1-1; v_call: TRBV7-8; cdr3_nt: TGTGCCAGCAGGGAATCATCAGGGGGCGCCCACACTGAAGCTTTCTTT; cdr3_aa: CASRESSGGAHTEAFF
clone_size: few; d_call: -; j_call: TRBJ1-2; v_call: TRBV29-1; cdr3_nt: TGCAGCGTTGAGGATCAGAACAACAGGAATGGCTACACCTTC; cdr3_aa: CSVEDQNNRNGYTF
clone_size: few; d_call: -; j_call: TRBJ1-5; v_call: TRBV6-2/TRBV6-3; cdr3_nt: TGTGCCAGCAGTTACTTAACCGACGGTAATCAGCCCCAGCATTTT; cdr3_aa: CASSYLTDGNQPQHF
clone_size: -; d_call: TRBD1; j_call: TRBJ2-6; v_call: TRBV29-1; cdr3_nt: TGCAGCGTTGAAGGGACAGGGGGCTATGGGGCCAACGTCCTGACTTTC; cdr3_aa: CSVEGTGGYGANVLTF
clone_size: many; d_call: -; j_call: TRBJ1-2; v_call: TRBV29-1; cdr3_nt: TGCAGCGTTGAAACGGGGGATGTCTATGGCTACACCTTC; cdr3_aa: CSVETGDVYGYTF
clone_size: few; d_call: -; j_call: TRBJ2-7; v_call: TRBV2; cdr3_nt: TGTGCCAGCAGTGAAGCGGCTGGGGACCACGAGCAGTACTTC; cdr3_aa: CASSEAAGDHEQYF
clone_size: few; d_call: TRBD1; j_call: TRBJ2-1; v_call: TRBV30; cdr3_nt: TGTGCCTGGAGTCTAGGGACAGGGGTCAATGAGCAGTTCTTC; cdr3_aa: CAWSLGTGVNEQFF
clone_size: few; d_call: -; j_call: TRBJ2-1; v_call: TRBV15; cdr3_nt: TGTGCCACCAGCAGAGATCTATCCCAGGACAATGAGCAGTTCTTC; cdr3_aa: CATSRDLSQDNEQFF
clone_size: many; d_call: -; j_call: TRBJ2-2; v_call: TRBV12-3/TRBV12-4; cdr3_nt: TGTGCCAGCAGTTTAGGCAGATTTACGTTTTTT; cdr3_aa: CASSLGRFTFF
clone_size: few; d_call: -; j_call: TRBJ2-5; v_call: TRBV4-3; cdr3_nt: TGCGCCAGCAGCCAAGATTTTGAAGAGACCCAGTACTTC; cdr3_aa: CASSQDFEETQYF
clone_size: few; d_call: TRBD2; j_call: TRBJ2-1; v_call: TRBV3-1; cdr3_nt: TGTGCCAGCTGGGCTAGCGGGTACAATGAGCAGTTCTTC; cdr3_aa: CASWASGYNEQFF
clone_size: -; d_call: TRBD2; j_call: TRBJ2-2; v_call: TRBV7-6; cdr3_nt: TGTGCCAGCAGCTTAGTAGCGGGCCCGCCGGGTATCGGGGAGCTGTTTTTT; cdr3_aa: CASSLVAGPPGIGELFF
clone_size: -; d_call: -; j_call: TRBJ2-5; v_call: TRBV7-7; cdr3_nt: TGTGCCAGCAGCTCCTCGGTGGCCCGGGTACAAGAGACCCAGTACTTC; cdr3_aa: CASSSSVARVQETQYF
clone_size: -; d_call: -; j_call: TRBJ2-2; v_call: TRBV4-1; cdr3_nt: TGCGCCAGCAGCCAGGGCTTGGGGCCCGGGGAGCTGTTTTTT; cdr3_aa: CASSQGLGPGELFF
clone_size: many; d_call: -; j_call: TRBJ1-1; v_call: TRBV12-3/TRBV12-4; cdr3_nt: TGTGCCAGCAGTCGGGGACCGGGTAGCACTGAAGCTTTCTTT; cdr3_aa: CASSRGPGSTEAFF
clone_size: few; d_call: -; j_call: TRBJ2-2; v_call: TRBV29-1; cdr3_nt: TGCAGCGTCAGGACAAGTTCGTCCGGGGAGCTGTTTTTT; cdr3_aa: CSVRTSSSGELFF
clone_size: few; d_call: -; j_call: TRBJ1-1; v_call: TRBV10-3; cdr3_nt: TGTGCCATCAGTGAGAGGTCAGGGACCATGAACACTGAAGCTTTCTTT; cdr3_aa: CAISERSGTMNTEAFF
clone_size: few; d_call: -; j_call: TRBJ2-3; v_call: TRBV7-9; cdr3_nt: TGTGCCAGCGAACGGGGGCTGGATACGCAGTATTTT; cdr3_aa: CASERGLDTQYF
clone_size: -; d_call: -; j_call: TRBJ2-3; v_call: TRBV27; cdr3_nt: TGTGCCAGCAGCCCGACCGACATACCTACCACAGATACGCAGTATTTT; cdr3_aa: CASSPTDIPTTDTQYF
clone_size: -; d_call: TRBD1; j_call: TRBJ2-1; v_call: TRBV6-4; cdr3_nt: TGTGCCAGCAGTGACTCTAAGGGGGCCGATGAGCAGTTCTTC; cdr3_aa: CASSDSKGADEQFF
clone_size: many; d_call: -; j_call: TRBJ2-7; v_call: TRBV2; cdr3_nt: TGTGCCAGCAGTGAGATCCTAAACAGCGAGCAGTACTTC; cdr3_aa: CASSEILNSEQYF